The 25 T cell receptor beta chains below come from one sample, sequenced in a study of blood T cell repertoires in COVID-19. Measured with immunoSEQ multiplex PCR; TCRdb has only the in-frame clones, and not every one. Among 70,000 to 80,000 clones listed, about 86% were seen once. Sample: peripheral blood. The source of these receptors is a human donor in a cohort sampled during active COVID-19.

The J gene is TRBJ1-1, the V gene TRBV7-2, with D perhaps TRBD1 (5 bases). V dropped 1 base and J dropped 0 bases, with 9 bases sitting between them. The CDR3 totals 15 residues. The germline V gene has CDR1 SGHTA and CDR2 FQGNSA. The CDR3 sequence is CASSLVWGLNTEAFF. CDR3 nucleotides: TGTGCCAGCAGCTTAGTTTGGGGCTTGAACACTGAAGCTTTCTTT. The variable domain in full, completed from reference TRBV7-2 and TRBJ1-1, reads GAGVSQSPSNKVTEKGKDVELRCDPISGHTALYWYRQSLGQGLEFLIYFQGNSAPDKSGLPSDRFSAERTGGSVSTLTIQRTQQEDSAVYLCASSLVWGLNTEAFFGQGTRLTVV.

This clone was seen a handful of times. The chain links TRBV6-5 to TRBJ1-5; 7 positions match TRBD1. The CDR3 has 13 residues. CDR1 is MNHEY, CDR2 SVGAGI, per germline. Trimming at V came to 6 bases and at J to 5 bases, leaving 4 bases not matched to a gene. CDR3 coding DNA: TGTGCCAGCAGGTCTGGGACAGATCAGCCCCAGCATTTT. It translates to CASRSGTDQPQHF.

Written as DNA, the CDR3 is TGCAGTGCTAGTAAACAGGGGGCTATCTATGGCTACACCTTC. This encodes CSASKQGAIYGYTF. The V and J genes are TRBV20-1 and TRBJ1-2; 9 bases align to TRBD1. CDR1 is DFQATT, CDR2 SNEGSKA, per germline (reference sequence). The J segment lost 4 bases and the V segment lost 3 bases, leaving 6 bases of the junction unmatched. The CDR3 spans 14 residues.

The chain's CDR3 is CASSTRVGTGENSPLHF. CDR3 sequence (DNA): TGTGCCAGTAGTACCCGCGTCGGGACAGGGGAAAATTCACCCCTCCACTTT. The chain links TRBV19 to TRBJ1-6; 10 nucleotides agree with TRBD1. V shed 4 bases and J 7 bases; nucleotides not matched to a gene: 10. Germline loops: CDR1 LNHDA, CDR2 SQIVND (reference sequence). This CDR3 region has 17 residues.

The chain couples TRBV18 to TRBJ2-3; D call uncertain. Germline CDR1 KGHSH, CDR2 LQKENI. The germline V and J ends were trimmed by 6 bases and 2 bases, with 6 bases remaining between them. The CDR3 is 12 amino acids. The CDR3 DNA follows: TGTGCCAGCTCGCGATACACAGATACGCAGTATTTT. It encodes CASSRYTDTQYF. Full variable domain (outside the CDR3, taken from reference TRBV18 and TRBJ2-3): NAGVMQNPRHLVRRRGQEARLRCSPMKGHSHVYWYRQLPEEGLKFMVYLQKENIIDESGMPKERFSAEFPKEGPSILRIQQVVRGDSAAYFCASSRYTDTQYFGPGTRLTVL.

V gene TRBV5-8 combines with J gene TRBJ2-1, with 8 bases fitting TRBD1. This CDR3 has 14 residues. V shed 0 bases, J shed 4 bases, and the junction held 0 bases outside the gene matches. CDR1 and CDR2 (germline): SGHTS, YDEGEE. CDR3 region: CASSLGQGYNEQFF. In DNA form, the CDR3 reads TGTGCCAGCAGCTTGGGACAGGGGTACAATGAGCAGTTCTTC.

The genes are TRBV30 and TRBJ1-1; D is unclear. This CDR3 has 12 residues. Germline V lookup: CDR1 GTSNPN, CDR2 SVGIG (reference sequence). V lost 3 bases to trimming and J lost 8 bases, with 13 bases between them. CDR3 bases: TGTGCCTGGAGCCTATCGAACTTGGAAGCTTTCTTT. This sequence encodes CAWSLSNLEAFF.

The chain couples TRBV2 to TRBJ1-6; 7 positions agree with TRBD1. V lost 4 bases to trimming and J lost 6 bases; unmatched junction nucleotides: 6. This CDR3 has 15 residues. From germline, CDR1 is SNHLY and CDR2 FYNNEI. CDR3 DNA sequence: TGTGCCAGCAGTGCAGGAGGGGGCCCTAATTCACCCCTCCACTTT. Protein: CASSAGGGPNSPLHF.

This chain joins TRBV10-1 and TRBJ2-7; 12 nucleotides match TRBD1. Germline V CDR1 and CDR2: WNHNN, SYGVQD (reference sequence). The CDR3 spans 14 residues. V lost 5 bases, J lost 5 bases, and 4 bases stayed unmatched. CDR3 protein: CASSRDRGQDEQYF. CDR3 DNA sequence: TGCGCCAGCAGTAGGGACAGGGGGCAAGACGAGCAGTACTTC.

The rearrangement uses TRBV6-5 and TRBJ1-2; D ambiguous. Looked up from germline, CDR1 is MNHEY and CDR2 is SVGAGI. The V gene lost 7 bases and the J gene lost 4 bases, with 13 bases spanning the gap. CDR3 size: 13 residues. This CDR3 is CASTGSPTYGYTF. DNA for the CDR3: TGTGCCAGCACGGGGTCACCAACCTATGGCTACACCTTC.

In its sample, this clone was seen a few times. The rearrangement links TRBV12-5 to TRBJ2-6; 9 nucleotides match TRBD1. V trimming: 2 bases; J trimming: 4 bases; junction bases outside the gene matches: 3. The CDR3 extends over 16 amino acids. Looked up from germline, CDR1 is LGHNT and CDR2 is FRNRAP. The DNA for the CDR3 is TGTGCTAGTGGTTTGCACAGGGGGCCCGGGGCCAACGTCCTGACTTTC. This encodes CASGLHRGPGANVLTF. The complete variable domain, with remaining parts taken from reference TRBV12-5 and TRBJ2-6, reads DARVTQTPRHKVTEMGQEVTMRCQPILGHNTVFWYRQTMMQGLELLAYFRNRAPLDDSGMPKDRFSAEMPDATLATLKIQPSEPRDSAVYFCASGLHRGPGANVLTFGAGSRLTVL.

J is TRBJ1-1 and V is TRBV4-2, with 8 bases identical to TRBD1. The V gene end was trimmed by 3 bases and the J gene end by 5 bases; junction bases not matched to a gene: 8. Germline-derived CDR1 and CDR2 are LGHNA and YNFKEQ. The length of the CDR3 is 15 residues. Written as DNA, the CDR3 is TGTGCCAGCAGCCAGCCGGGACAGGAGGAGACTGAAGCTTTCTTT. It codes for CASSQPGQEETEAFF.

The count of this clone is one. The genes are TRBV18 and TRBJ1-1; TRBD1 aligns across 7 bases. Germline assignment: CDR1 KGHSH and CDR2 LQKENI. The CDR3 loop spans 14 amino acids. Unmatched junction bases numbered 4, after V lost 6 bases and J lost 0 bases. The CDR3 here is CASSVTGVNTEAFF. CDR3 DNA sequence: TGTGCCAGCTCGGTAACAGGGGTGAACACTGAAGCTTTCTTT.

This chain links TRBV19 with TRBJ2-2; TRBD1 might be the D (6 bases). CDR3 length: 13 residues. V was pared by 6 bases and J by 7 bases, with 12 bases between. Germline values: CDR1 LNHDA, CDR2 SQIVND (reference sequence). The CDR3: CASRDRFIGELFF. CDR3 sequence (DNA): TGTGCCAGTAGAGACAGGTTTATCGGGGAGCTGTTTTTT.

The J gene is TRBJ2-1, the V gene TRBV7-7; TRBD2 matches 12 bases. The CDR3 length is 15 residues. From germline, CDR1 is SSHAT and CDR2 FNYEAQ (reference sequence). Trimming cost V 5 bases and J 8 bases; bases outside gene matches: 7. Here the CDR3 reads CASSPGLAGPDEQFF. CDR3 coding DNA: TGTGCCAGCAGCCCCGGACTAGCGGGGCCTGATGAGCAGTTCTTC. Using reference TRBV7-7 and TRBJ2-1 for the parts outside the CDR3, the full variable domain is GAGVSQSPRYKVTKRGQDVTLRCDPISSHATLYWYQQALGQGPEFLTYFNYEAQPDKSGLPSDRFSAERPEGSISTLTIQRTEQRDSAMYRCASSPGLAGPDEQFFGPGTRLTVL.

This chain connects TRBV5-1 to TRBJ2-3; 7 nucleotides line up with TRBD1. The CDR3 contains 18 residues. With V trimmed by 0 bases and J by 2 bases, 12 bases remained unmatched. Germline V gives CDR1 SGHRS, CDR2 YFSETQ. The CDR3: CASSLALNRGRSTDTQYF. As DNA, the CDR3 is TGCGCCAGCAGCTTGGCCCTGAACAGGGGACGCTCCACAGATACGCAGTATTTT.

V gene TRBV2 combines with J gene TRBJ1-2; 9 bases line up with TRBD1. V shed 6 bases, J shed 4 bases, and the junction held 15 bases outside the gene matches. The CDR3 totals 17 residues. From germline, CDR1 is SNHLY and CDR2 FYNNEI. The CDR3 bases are TGTGCCAGCAGGGAGACAGGGGGAGCCCCAACCACCTATGGCTACACCTTC. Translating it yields CASRETGGAPTTYGYTF.

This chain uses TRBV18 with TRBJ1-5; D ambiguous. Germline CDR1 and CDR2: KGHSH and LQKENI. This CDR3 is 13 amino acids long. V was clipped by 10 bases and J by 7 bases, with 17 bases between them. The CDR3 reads CATSPEQTQPQHF. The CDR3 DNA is TGTGCCACCTCCCCGGAGCAGACCCAGCCCCAGCATTTT.

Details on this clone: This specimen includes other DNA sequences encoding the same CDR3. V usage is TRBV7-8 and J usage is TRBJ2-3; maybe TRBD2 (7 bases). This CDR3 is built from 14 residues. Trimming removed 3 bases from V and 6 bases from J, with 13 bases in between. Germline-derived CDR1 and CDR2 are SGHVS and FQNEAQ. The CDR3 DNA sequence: TGTGCCAGCAGCTTTGGGGGGGGCGGGGATACGCAGTATTTT. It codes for CASSFGGGGDTQYF.

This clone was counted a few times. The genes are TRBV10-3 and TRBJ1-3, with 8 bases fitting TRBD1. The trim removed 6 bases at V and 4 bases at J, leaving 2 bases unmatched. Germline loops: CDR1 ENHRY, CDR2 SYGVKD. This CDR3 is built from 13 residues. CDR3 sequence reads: CAIRTGEGNTIYF. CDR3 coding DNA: TGTGCCATCAGGACAGGGGAAGGAAACACCATATATTTT.

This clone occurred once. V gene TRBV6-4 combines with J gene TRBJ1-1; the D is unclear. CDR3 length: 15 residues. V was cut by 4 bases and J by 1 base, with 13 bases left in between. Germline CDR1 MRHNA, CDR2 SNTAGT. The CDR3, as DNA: TGTGCCAGCAGTGCGGACTATTCACCGAACACTGAAGCTTTCTTT. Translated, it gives CASSADYSPNTEAFF.

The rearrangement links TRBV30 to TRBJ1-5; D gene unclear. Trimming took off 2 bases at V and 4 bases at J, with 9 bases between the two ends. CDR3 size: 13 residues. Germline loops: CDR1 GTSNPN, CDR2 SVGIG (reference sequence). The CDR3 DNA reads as TGTGCCTGGAGTTTGGCCCATAATCAGCCCCAGCATTTT. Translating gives CAWSLAHNQPQHF.

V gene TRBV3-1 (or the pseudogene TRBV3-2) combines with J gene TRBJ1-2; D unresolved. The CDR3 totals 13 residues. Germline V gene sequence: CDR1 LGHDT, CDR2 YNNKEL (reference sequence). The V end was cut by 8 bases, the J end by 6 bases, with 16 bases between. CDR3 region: CASAPRKADGYTF. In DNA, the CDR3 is TGTGCCAGCGCCCCGCGAAAAGCGGATGGCTACACCTTC.

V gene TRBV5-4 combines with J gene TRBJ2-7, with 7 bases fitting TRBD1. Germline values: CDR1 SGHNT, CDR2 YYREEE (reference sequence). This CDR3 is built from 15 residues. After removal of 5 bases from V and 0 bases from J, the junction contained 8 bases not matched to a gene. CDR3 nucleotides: TGTGCCAGCAGTCCTGAACGGGACAGCTCCTACGAGCAGTACTTC. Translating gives CASSPERDSSYEQYF.

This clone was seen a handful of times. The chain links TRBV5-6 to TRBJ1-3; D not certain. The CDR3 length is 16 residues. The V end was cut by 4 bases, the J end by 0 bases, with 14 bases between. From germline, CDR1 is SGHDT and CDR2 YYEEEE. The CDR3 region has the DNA TGTGCCAGCAGCCGCGGCGACCTGAGCTCTGGAAACACCATATATTTT. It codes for CASSRGDLSSGNTIYF.